Following are 22 T cell receptor beta chains from one sample sequenced in a study of OX40 agonist ivuxolimab in advanced cancers. Only in-frame clones appear in the TCRdb table, and some are missing; sequencing was by immunoSEQ multiplex PCR. The sample contains around 70,000 clones, 85% of which appear only once. The starting material was CD4+ or CD8+ T cells sorted from blood, obtained in a trial of the OX40 agonist ivuxolimab. All receptors derive from an adult with an advanced solid tumor such as melanoma, head and neck, liver or kidney cancer.

This clone was recorded a few times. The same CDR3 also results from other DNA sequences found in this sample. The genes are TRBV2 and TRBJ1-5; D unclear. This CDR3 is 13 amino acids long. Per germline, CDR1 SNHLY and CDR2 FYNNEI. The V end lost 1 base, the J end lost 3 bases, and 4 bases lay between the germline ends. The CDR3: CASSEDLNQPQHF. The CDR3 DNA follows: TGTGCCAGCAGTGAAGACCTCAATCAGCCCCAGCATTTT. The complete variable domain, with remaining parts taken from reference TRBV2 and TRBJ1-5, reads EPEVTQTPSHQVTQMGQEVILRCVPISNHLYFYWYRQILGQKVEFLVSFYNNEISEKSEIFDDQFSVERPDGSNFTLKIRSTKLEDSAMYFCASSEDLNQPQHFGDGTRLSIL.

The chain combines TRBV10-3 with TRBJ2-5; TRBD2 might be the D (6 bases). The germline CDR1 and CDR2 sequences are ENHRY and SYGVKD. V was cut by 0 bases and J by 7 bases, with 18 bases left in between. The CDR3 is made up of 16 amino acids. This chain's CDR3 is CAISESTGLLLGTQYF. The CDR3 bases are TGTGCCATCAGTGAGTCTACGGGACTCCTCTTGGGGACCCAGTACTTC.

The rearrangement uses TRBV15 and TRBJ1-5; tentative D call: TRBD1 (5 bases). Germline assignment: CDR1 LNHNV and CDR2 YYDKDF (reference sequence). This CDR3 is built from 15 residues. Trimming removed 0 bases from V and 0 bases from J, with 6 bases in between. The CDR3 loop reads CATSREGGSNQPQHF. DNA of the CDR3: TGTGCCACCAGCAGAGAGGGGGGTAGCAATCAGCCCCAGCATTTT.

The rearrangement uses TRBV5-1 and TRBJ1-1, with 8 bases that match TRBD1. The CDR3 totals 16 residues. The J segment lost 5 bases and the V segment lost 0 bases, leaving 9 bases of the junction unmatched. Germline CDR1 is SGHRS and CDR2 is YFSETQ. The CDR3 protein is CASSLGQGRSRTEAFF. The CDR3 DNA reads TGCGCCAGCAGCTTGGGACAGGGGAGGAGTAGAACTGAAGCTTTCTTT.

The chain employs TRBV19 and TRBJ2-3; D perhaps matches TRBD1 (5 bases). CDR3 length: 14 amino acids. The V end was cut by 7 bases, the J end by 2 bases, with 13 bases between. Germline values: CDR1 LNHDA, CDR2 SQIVND (reference sequence). The CDR3 protein is CASKQDPTTDTQYF. CDR3 nucleotides: TGTGCCAGTAAACAGGACCCAACCACAGATACGCAGTATTTT.

The table lists this clone with a few counts. This chain joins TRBV27 and TRBJ1-4; tentative D call: TRBD1 (5 bases). Germline V lookup: CDR1 MNHEY, CDR2 SMNVEV (reference sequence). The CDR3 is 14 residues long. V shed 8 bases and J shed 0 bases, with 10 bases lying between them. DNA of the CDR3: TGTGCCAGCTCAAGGACACCAACTAATGAAAAACTGTTTTTT. Protein: CASSRTPTNEKLFF.

Only one count was recorded for this clone. This sequence joins TRBV6-5 and TRBJ2-7, with D perhaps given as TRBD1 or TRBD2 (5 bases each). Germline V CDR1 and CDR2: MNHEY, SVGAGI. This CDR3 is built from 15 residues. Trimming left V 5 bases short and J 2 bases short, with 16 bases between. CDR3 DNA sequence: TGTGCCAGCAGTACACCGGGACCTCGGACCTACGAGCAGTACTTC. Residues: CASSTPGPRTYEQYF.

The V and J genes are TRBV6-6 and TRBJ2-7; D not resolved. The CDR3 has 12 residues. With 5 bases removed from V and 3 bases from J, the gap between germline ends came to 8 bases. Germline CDR1 is MNHNY and CDR2 is SVGAGI (reference sequence). The CDR3 sequence is CASSASSYEQYF. DNA for the CDR3: TGTGCCAGCAGTGCCTCTAGCTACGAGCAGTACTTC.

V usage is TRBV6-5 and J usage is TRBJ1-2; D is unclear. CDR1 is MNHEY and CDR2 is SVGAGI in the germline V gene. The CDR3 runs 11 residues. Trimming removed 6 bases at V and 9 bases at J, with 11 bases between. CDR3 DNA sequence: TGTGCCAGCAGGTCCCGAGGGAGCTACACCTTC. Encoded protein: CASRSRGSYTF.

This chain uses TRBV5-6 with TRBJ2-3; no firm D call. The germline gives CDR1 SGHDT, CDR2 YYEEEE. The CDR3 has 11 residues. Trimming removed 2 bases at V and 10 bases at J, with 8 bases between. The CDR3 nucleotides read TGTGCCAGCAGCTTCGGTGAGGCGCAGTATTTT. It specifies CASSFGEAQYF.

J is TRBJ2-3 and V is TRBV11-2, with 7 bases matching TRBD2. Germline V gene lookup returns CDR1 SGHAT and CDR2 FQNNGV. This CDR3 is built from 15 residues. V dropped 1 base and J dropped 2; count of bases not matched to a gene: 3. CDR3 coding DNA: TGTGCCAGCAGCTTAGGTGGGAGGGACACAGATACGCAGTATTTT. Translation gives CASSLGGRDTDTQYF.

This chain uses TRBV7-9 with TRBJ2-7, with D perhaps TRBD2 (5 bases). Germline CDR1 is SEHNR and CDR2 is FQNEAQ (reference sequence). The CDR3 contains 12 residues. V was pared by 1 base and J by 7 bases, with 8 bases between. CDR3 sequence reads: CASSLVRGEQYF. In nucleotides, the CDR3 is TGTGCCAGCAGCTTAGTCCGGGGAGAGCAGTACTTC.

CDR3 region: CASSREDGNTEAFF. The CDR3 nucleotides are TGTGCCAGCAGCCGCGAGGACGGGAACACTGAAGCTTTCTTT. The V gene is TRBV28, the J gene TRBJ1-1; D ambiguous. V lost 6 bases and J 1 base, leaving 12 bases between the germline ends. Germline V gives CDR1 MDHEN, CDR2 SYDVKM. The CDR3 is 14 amino acids.

This clone was detected a few times. The chain couples TRBV11-3 to TRBJ2-1; D is possibly TRBD1 (7 bases). V lost 3 bases to trimming and J lost 3 bases, with 12 bases between them. This CDR3 has 15 residues. The germline V gene has CDR1 SGHNT and CDR2 YENEEA. CDR3 sequence: CASSFQGGGYNEQFF. DNA of the CDR3: TGTGCCAGCAGCTTCCAGGGGGGAGGCTACAATGAGCAGTTCTTC.

V is TRBV6-4 and J is TRBJ2-2; the D gene is possibly TRBD2 (5 bases). The V end was cut by 5 bases, the J end by 5 bases, with 15 bases between. The length of the CDR3 is 15 residues. Germline V gene lookup returns CDR1 MRHNA and CDR2 SNTAGT. DNA for the CDR3: TGTGCCAGCAGTACGGAGGATGGAGGTACCGGGGAGCTGTTTTTT. It yields the protein CASSTEDGGTGELFF.

The chain carries TRBV28 and TRBJ1-2; TRBD1 is a possible D gene (5 bases). The CDR3 is made up of 15 amino acids. Trimming pared 2 bases from V and 0 bases from J, leaving 10 bases between. Germline V gene sequence: CDR1 MDHEN, CDR2 SYDVKM. The CDR3 DNA reads as TGTGCCAGCAGTTTAGGGGCACTTACTAACTATGGCTACACCTTC. Amino acid sequence: CASSLGALTNYGYTF.

The chain carries TRBV6-5 and TRBJ1-5; 7 positions match TRBD1. Germline-derived CDR1 and CDR2 are MNHEY and SVGAGI. This CDR3 is built from 15 residues. The V gene end was trimmed by 5 bases and the J gene end by 1 base; junction bases not matched to a gene: 5. The CDR3 reads CASSPDRDSNQPQHF. Written as DNA, the CDR3 is TGTGCCAGCAGTCCAGACAGGGACAGCAATCAGCCCCAGCATTTT.

This clone came up once. This chain connects TRBV7-9 to TRBJ2-3; TRBD2 aligns across 9 bases. CDR1 SEHNR and CDR2 FQNEAQ come from the germline V gene (reference sequence). V was pared by 6 bases and J by 5 bases, with 12 bases of the junction left unmatched. The CDR3 length is 16 residues. CDR3 residues: CASSTLRAGGGDTQYF. The DNA of the CDR3 is TGTGCCAGCAGTACCCTTAGAGCGGGGGGTGGAGATACGCAGTATTTT.

The V and J genes are TRBV9 and TRBJ2-1; possible D gene TRBD2, 5 bases. This CDR3 has 16 amino acids. Germline loops: CDR1 SGDLS, CDR2 YYNGEE. Trimming stripped 7 bases from V and 4 bases from J, with 21 bases between. Here the CDR3 reads CASGLQSPIAYNEQFF. The CDR3 nucleotides are TGTGCCAGCGGACTCCAGAGCCCGATAGCGTACAATGAGCAGTTCTTC. The full variable domain, rest sourced from reference TRBV9 and TRBJ2-1, is DSGVTQTPKHLITATGQRVTLRCSPRSGDLSVYWYQQSLDQGLQFLIQYYNGEERAKGNILERFSAQQFPDLHSELNLSSLELGDSALYFCASGLQSPIAYNEQFFGPGTRLTVL.

This clone was observed a few times. V usage is TRBV7-9 and J usage is TRBJ2-5; TRBD1 or TRBD2 may be the D gene (5 bases each). The germline V gene encodes CDR1 SEHNR and CDR2 FQNEAQ (reference sequence). This CDR3 spans 13 amino acids. Between the trimmed V and J ends, which lost 6 bases and 2 bases, there was a span of 10 bases. The CDR3 sequence: CASRLGVQETQYF. In DNA form, the CDR3 reads TGTGCCAGCAGGCTGGGGGTTCAAGAGACCCAGTACTTC.

The J gene is TRBJ1-1, the V gene TRBV9; a weak D match, TRBD1 (5 bases). The CDR3 spans 16 residues. The germline V and J ends were trimmed by 0 bases and 3 bases, with 15 bases remaining between them. Germline V gives CDR1 SGDLS, CDR2 YYNGEE. The chain's CDR3 is CASSVDPRGKDTEAFF. In nucleotides, the CDR3 is TGTGCCAGCAGCGTAGACCCCCGGGGGAAGGACACTGAAGCTTTCTTT.

The rearrangement links TRBV4-1 to TRBJ2-7; 9 bases fit TRBD1. CDR1 MGHRA and CDR2 YSYEKL come from the germline V gene. Germline trimming cut 4 bases from V and 0 bases from J; bases unmatched to any gene: 4. The CDR3 runs 15 residues. CDR3 amino acids: CASSPQGAGSYEQYF. The CDR3, as DNA: TGCGCCAGCAGCCCACAGGGGGCGGGCTCCTACGAGCAGTACTTC.